Below are 9 T cell receptor beta chains sequenced from a single sample in a study of CD8+ T cells in alopecia areata. Extraction and reverse transcription of RNA yielded cDNA as the sequencing template. Sequencing used immunoSEQ multiplex PCR; TCRdb keeps in-frame clones, though not all of them. The sample shows 130,000 to 150,000 clones, about nine tenths of them seen only once. Here the sequenced sample was CD8+ T cells sorted from blood, taken at week 0. The receptors stem from a human donor with alopecia areata.

This clone has a single count. The V and J genes are TRBV7-3 and TRBJ2-7, with D unclear. Trimming left V 2 bases short and J 2 bases short, with 7 bases between. This CDR3 spans 13 amino acids. The germline V gene has CDR1 SGHTA and CDR2 FQGTGA. Here the CDR3 DNA reads TGTGCCAGCAGCTTAGCTAGGACCTACGAGCAGTACTTC. This translates into CASSLARTYEQYF.

This clone was recorded only once. The chain recombines TRBV29-1 with TRBJ2-1, with D perhaps matching TRBD1 or TRBD2 (7 bases each). From germline, CDR1 is SQVTM and CDR2 ANQGSEA. The CDR3 is made up of 14 amino acids. V gave up 0 bases and J gave up 7 bases, with 13 bases separating them. In DNA, the CDR3 is TGCAGCGTTGAAGAGTGGCAGGGGGGGAATGAGCAGTTCTTC. It specifies CSVEEWQGGNEQFF.

The gene calls are TRBV7-9 and TRBJ2-7; D is undetermined. Trimming removed 3 bases from V and 2 bases from J, with 2 bases in between. Germline CDR1 SEHNR, CDR2 FQNEAQ (reference sequence). This CDR3 contains 11 residues. The CDR3 reads CASSFTYEQYF. In DNA form, the CDR3 reads TGTGCCAGCAGCTTCACCTACGAGCAGTACTTC.

The genes are TRBV4-2 and TRBJ2-7; D perhaps matches TRBD2 (6 bases). The ends were cut back, 1 base at V and 3 bases at J, with 13 bases in the middle. CDR3 size: 15 residues. Germline lookup yields CDR1 LGHNA and CDR2 YNFKEQ. CDR3 bases: TGTGCCAGCAGCCAAGGCACGGGACTCTACTACGAGCAGTACTTC. It specifies CASSQGTGLYYEQYF.

This sequence joins TRBV11-2 and TRBJ2-7, with 7 bases identical to TRBD1. CDR1 and CDR2 (germline): SGHAT, FQNNGV. V was clipped by 3 bases and J by 2 bases; unmatched bases: 4. The CDR3 covers 14 residues. The CDR3: CASSFETGPYEQYF. CDR3 bases: TGTGCCAGCAGCTTCGAGACAGGGCCCTACGAGCAGTACTTC.

The chain joins TRBV4-1 to TRBJ2-5, with 10 bases matching TRBD2. The germline CDR1 and CDR2 sequences are MGHRA and YSYEKL. This CDR3 spans 15 amino acids. J lost 0 bases, V lost 5 bases, and 3 bases had no gene match. The CDR3 DNA reads as TGCGCCAGCAGCGAGGGGACTAGCGACCAAGAGACCCAGTACTTC. It is translated as CASSEGTSDQETQYF.

The genes are TRBV13 and TRBJ2-7, with TRBD1 identical over 10 bases. The CDR3 spans 13 residues. The V segment lost 5 bases and the J segment 4 bases; nucleotides outside the gene matches: 2. CDR1 is PRHDT and CDR2 is FYEKMQ in the germline V gene (reference sequence). The CDR3 protein is CASSTDRGYEQYF. In nucleotides, the CDR3 is TGTGCCAGCAGCACGGACAGGGGGTACGAGCAGTACTTC.

V is TRBV19 and J is TRBJ2-5; D perhaps matches TRBD1 (5 bases). The CDR3 spans 13 residues. V was shortened by 3 bases and J by 5 bases, with 10 bases between the two germline ends. Germline loops: CDR1 LNHDA, CDR2 SQIVND (reference sequence). Here the CDR3 reads CASSIPGSETQYF. The CDR3 DNA follows: TGTGCCAGTAGTATCCCAGGGTCGGAGACCCAGTACTTC.

The chain has TRBV19 and TRBJ2-7; 8 bases match TRBD1. The V and J ends lost 5 bases and 0 bases, in that order; junction bases with no gene match: 9. Germline V CDR1 and CDR2: LNHDA, SQIVND (reference sequence). The CDR3 is 16 amino acids. The CDR3 nucleotides are TGTGCCAGTAGTCCACTCCCAGGGGGCGTCTCCTACGAGCAGTACTTC. Its translation: CASSPLPGGVSYEQYF.